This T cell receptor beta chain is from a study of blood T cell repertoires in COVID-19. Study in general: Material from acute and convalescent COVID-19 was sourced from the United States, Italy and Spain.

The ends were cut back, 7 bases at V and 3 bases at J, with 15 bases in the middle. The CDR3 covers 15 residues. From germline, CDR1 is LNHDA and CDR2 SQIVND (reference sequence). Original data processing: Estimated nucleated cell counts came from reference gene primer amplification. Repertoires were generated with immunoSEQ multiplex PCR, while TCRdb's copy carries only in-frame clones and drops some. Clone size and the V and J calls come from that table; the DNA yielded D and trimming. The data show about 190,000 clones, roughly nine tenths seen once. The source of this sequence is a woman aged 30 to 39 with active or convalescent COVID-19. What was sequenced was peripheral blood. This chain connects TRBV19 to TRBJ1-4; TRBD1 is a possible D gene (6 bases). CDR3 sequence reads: CASKIGGSPNEKLFF. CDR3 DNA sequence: TGTGCCAGTAAAATAGGGGGTTCGCCTAATGAAAAACTGTTTTTT.